This TCR beta chain is from a study of shared clonotypes between healthy human individuals. The V end lost 3 bases, the J end lost 0 bases, and 4 bases lay between the germline ends. This CDR3 has 13 amino acids. Germline CDR1 reads SGDLS; CDR2 reads YYNGEE. In the case of this clone: As yet, its antigen is unknown. The sample holds other DNA sequences that translate to the same CDR3.

Findings of the study overall: Non-shared clonotypes were found to have lower generation probabilities than the clonotypes that were shared by all four of the sorted-subset donors.

The split of CD4+ cells yielded CD45RA+ naive and CD45RA-negative memory subsets. This table comes from immunoSEQ multiplex PCR, and its TCRdb copy is limited to in-frame clones, with some not included. The repertoire consists of roughly 1,000,000 clones, with 78% occurring once and the leading ten covering 0.5% to 0.6%. Sequencing was done on a sample of memory CD4+ T cells from PBMCs. As for subset: CD45RA-negative fraction. The chain is built from TRBV9 and TRBJ1-3; D is undetermined. The sequence came from a man aged 18 to 30 in good health. Some clones in this sample may be carry-over from other donors' samples. DNA for the CDR3: TGTGCCAGCAGCGGATCCTCTGGAAACACCATATATTTT. It translates to CASSGSSGNTIYF. The full variable domain, rest sourced from reference TRBV9 and TRBJ1-3, is DSGVTQTPKHLITATGQRVTLRCSPRSGDLSVYWYQQSLDQGLQFLIQYYNGEERAKGNILERFSAQQFPDLHSELNLSSLELGDSALYFCASSGSSGNTIYFGEGSWLTVV.